The entry below describes one T cell receptor beta chain. The sample comes from a study of blood T cell repertoires in COVID-19. Across the study: Spain, Italy and the United States supplied samples that represented acute and convalescent COVID-19.

The protocol was immunoSEQ multiplex PCR, while the TCRdb copy is restricted to in-frame clones and leaves out a portion. Among some 45,000 clones listed, roughly 87% were seen once. CDR3 length equals 16 residues. V was pared by 4 bases and J by 4 bases, with 9 bases of the junction left unmatched. Germline V gene data show CDR1 as SGHRS and CDR2 as YFSETQ. The sequencing sample was made of peripheral blood. This chain joins TRBV5-1 and TRBJ2-1; 9 nucleotides agree with TRBD2. The sequence was collected from a man aged 55 to 70 with active COVID-19. The CDR3 reads CASSPGFAGGYNEQFF. CDR3 in DNA: TGCGCCAGCAGCCCAGGCTTCGCGGGGGGGTACAATGAGCAGTTCTTC.